The clone carrying this T cell receptor (beta chain) was seen once. The antigen remains unidentified. Method: immunoSEQ multiplex PCR; TCRdb's copy keeps in-frame clones and lacks some. The sample shows 90,000 or so clones, about four fifths of them seen only once. Losses at the gene ends were 5 bases for V and 7 bases for J; bases not matched to a gene: 9. CDR3 length equals 15 residues. Germline values: CDR1 SEHNR, CDR2 FQNEAQ (reference sequence). The entry originates in a study of radiotherapy plus CTLA-4 blockade in lung cancer. Study details: Objective response was observed in roughly a sixth of patients, and disease control in 31%. Study results and caveats: TCR clones of tumor origin grew in blood after radiotherapy plus ipilimumab.

This material consisted of peripheral blood, taken from a patient treated with radiotherapy plus ipilimumab. This clonotype was obtained from a human donor with non-small cell lung cancer who had stable disease on radiotherapy plus ipilimumab. The rearrangement links TRBV7-9 to TRBJ1-5, with 9 bases that match TRBD1. CDR3 sequence reads: CASSAPGQGGQPQHF. The CDR3 nucleotides read TGTGCCAGCAGCGCGCCGGGACAGGGAGGCCAGCCCCAGCATTTT.